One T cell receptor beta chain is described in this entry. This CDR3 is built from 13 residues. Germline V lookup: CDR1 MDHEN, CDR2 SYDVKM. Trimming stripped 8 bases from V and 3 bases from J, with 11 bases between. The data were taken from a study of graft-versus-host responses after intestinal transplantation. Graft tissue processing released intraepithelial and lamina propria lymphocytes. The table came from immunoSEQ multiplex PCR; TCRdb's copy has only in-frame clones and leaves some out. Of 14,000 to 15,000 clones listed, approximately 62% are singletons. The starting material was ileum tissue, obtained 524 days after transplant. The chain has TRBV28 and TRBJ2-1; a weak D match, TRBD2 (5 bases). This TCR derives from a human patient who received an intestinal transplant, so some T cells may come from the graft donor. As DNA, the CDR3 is TGTGCCAGCCCTGGGCGGGTCTACAATGAGCAGTTCTTC. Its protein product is CASPGRVYNEQFF.